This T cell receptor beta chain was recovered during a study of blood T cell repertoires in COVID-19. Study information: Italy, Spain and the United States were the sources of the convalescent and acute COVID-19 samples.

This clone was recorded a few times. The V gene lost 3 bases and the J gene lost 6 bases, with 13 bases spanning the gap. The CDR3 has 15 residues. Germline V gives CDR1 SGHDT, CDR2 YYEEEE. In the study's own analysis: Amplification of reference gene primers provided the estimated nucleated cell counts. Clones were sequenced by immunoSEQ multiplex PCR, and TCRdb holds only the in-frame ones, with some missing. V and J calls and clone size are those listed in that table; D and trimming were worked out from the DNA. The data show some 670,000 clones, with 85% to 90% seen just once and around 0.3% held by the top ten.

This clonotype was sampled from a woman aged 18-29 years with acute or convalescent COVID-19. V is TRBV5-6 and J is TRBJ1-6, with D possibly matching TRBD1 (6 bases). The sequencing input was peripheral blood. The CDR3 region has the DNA TGTGCCAGCAGCTACGCCACAGGGACTAATTCACCCCTCCACTTT. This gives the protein CASSYATGTNSPLHF.